This T cell receptor beta chain appears in the sequencing data of a study of shared clonotypes between healthy human individuals. The table lists this clone with a few counts. The CDR3 loop spans 12 amino acids. CDR1 is SEHNR and CDR2 is FQNEAQ in the germline V gene (reference sequence). The V end was cut by 1 base, the J end by 8 bases, with 6 bases between. The method was immunoSEQ multiplex PCR; TCRdb's version includes in-frame clones alone and lacks a portion of them. The sample has under 2.5 million clones, just under 95% seen once; the top ten hold 0.37%. The sequenced material came from naive CD4+ T cells from PBMCs. Subset reported: CD45RA+ positively selected. The chain carries TRBV7-9 and TRBJ2-1; no reliable D call. The source is a man aged 18 to 30 in good health. Some clones in this sample may be carry-over from other donors' samples. In DNA form, the CDR3 reads TGTGCCAGCAGCTTAGACGTCTATGAGCAGTTCTTC. It yields the protein CASSLDVYEQFF.